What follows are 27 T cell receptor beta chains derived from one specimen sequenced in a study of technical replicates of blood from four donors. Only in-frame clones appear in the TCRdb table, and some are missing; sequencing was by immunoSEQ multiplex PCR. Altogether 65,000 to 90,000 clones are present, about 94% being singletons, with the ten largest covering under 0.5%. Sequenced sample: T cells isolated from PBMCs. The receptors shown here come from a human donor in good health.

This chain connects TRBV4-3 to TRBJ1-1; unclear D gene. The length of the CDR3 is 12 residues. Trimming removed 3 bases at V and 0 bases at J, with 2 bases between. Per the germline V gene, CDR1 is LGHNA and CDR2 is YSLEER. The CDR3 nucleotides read TGCGCCAGCAGCCACTTGAACACTGAAGCTTTCTTT. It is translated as CASSHLNTEAFF.

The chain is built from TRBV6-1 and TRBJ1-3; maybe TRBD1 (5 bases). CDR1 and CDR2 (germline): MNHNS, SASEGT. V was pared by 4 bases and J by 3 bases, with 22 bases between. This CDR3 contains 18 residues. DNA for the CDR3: TGTGCCAGCAGTGGCCCGGCAGGGTATAAGGGTAATGGAAACACCATATATTTT. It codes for CASSGPAGYKGNGNTIYF.

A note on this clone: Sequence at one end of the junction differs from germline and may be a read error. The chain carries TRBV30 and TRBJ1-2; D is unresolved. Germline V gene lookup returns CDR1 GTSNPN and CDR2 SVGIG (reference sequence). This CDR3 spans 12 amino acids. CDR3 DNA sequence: TGTGTCTGGAGTTCCAGCGGGTATGGCTACACCTTC. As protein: CVWSSSGYGYTF.

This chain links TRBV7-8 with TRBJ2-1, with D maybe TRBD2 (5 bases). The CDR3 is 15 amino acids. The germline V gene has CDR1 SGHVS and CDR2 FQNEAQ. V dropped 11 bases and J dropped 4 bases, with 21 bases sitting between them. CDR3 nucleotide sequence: TGTGCCTTTACCCGTCCCGGCGGGCTATACAATGAGCAGTTCTTC. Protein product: CAFTRPGGLYNEQFF.

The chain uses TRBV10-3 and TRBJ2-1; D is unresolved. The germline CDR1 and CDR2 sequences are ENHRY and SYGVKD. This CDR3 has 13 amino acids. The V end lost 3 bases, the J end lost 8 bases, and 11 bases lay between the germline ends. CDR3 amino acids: CAISDSVLDEQFF. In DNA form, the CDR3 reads TGTGCCATCAGTGACTCTGTCTTAGATGAGCAGTTCTTC.

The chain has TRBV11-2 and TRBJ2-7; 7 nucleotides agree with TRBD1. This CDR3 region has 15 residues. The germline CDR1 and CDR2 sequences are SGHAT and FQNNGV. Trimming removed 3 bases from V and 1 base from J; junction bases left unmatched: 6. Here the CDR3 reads CASSLTGQPSYEQYF. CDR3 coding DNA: TGTGCCAGCAGCTTGACGGGACAGCCTTCCTACGAGCAGTACTTC.

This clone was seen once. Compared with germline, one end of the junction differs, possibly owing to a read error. The CDR3 spells CASSTIGQTQYF. The CDR3 DNA sequence: TGTGCCAGCAGTACGATAGGACAGACACAGTACTTC. The chain recombines TRBV6-5 with TRBJ2-5, with D maybe TRBD1 (6 bases). The CDR3 totals 12 residues. Germline lookup yields CDR1 MNHEY and CDR2 SVGAGI.

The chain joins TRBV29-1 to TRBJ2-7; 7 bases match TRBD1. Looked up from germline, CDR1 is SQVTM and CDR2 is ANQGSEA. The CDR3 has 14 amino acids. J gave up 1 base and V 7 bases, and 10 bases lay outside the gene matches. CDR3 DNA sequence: TGCAGCGCTGGGGACCCAGGGGGTTCCTACGAGCAGTACTTC. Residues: CSAGDPGGSYEQYF.

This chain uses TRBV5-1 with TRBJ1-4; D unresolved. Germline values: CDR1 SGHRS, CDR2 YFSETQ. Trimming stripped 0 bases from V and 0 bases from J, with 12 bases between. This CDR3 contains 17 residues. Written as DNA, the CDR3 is TGCGCCAGCAGCTTGGGCCCCAGAGGATCAACTAATGAAAAACTGTTTTTT. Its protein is CASSLGPRGSTNEKLFF.

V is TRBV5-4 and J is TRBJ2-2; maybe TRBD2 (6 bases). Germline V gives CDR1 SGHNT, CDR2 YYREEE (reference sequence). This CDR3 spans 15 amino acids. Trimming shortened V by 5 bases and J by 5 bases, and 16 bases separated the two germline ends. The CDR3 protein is CASSTPGRSTGELFF. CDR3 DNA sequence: TGTGCCAGCAGTACCCCAGGGAGGTCTACCGGGGAGCTGTTTTTT.

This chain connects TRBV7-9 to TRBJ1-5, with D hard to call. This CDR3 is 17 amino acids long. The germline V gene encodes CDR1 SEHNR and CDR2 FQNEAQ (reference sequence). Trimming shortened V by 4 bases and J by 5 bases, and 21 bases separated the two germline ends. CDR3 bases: TGTGCCAGCAGCTACCTAGGCGGGCCCCGAATTGATCAGCCCCAGCATTTT. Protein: CASSYLGGPRIDQPQHF. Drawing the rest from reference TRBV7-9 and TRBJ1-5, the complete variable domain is DTGVSQNPRHKITKRGQNVTFRCDPISEHNRLYWYRQTLGQGPEFLTYFQNEAQLEKSRLLSDRFSAERPKGSFSTLEIQRTEQGDSAMYLCASSYLGGPRIDQPQHFGDGTRLSIL.

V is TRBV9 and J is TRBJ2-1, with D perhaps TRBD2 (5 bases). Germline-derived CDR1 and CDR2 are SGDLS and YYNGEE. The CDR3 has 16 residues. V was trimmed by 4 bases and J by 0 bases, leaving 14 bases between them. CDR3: CASSLVASHSYNEQFF. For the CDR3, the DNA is TGTGCCAGCAGCCTGGTGGCTAGCCACTCCTACAATGAGCAGTTCTTC.

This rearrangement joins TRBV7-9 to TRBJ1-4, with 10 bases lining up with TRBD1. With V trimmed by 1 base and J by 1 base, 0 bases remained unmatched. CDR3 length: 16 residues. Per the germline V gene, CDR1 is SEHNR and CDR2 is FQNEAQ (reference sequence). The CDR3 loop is CASSLGTGGTNEKLFF. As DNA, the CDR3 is TGTGCCAGCAGCTTAGGGACAGGGGGAACTAATGAAAAACTGTTTTTT.

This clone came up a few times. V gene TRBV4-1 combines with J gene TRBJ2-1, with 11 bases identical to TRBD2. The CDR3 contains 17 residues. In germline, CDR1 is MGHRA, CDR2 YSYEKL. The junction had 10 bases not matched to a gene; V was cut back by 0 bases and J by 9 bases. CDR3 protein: CASSQDGQLAGDSEQFF. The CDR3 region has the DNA TGCGCCAGCAGCCAAGATGGACAACTAGCGGGAGATAGTGAGCAGTTCTTC.

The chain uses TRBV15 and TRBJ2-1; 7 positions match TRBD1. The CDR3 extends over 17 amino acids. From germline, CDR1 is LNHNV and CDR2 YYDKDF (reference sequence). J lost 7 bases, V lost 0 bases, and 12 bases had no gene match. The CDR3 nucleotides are TGTGCCACCAGCAGAGAAGGGACAGATGGGACACTGAATGAGCAGTTCTTC. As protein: CATSREGTDGTLNEQFF.

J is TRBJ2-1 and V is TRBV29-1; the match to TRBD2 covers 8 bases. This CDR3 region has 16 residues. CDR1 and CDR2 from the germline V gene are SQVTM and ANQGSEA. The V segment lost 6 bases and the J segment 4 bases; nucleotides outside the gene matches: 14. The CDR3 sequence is CSVGPSAGERYNEQFF. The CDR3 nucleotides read TGCAGCGTCGGACCCTCAGCGGGAGAGAGGTACAATGAGCAGTTCTTC.

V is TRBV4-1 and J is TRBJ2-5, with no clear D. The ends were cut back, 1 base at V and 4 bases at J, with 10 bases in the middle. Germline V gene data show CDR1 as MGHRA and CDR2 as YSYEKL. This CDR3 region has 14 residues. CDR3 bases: TGCGCCAGCAGCCAAGTTCTAGTGGGAGAGACCCAGTACTTC. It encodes CASSQVLVGETQYF.

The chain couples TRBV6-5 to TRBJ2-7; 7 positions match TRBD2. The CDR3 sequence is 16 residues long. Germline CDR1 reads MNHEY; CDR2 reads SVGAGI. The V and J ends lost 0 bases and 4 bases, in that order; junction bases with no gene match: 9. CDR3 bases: TGTGCCAGCAGTTACTCGAACGGGAGGCCCCCTTACGAGCAGTACTTC. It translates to CASSYSNGRPPYEQYF.

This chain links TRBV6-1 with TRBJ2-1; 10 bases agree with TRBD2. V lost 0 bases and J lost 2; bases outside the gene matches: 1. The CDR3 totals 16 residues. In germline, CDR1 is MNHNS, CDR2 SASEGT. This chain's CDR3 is CASSEAGLAAYNEQFF. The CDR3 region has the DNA TGTGCCAGCAGTGAAGCCGGACTAGCGGCCTACAATGAGCAGTTCTTC.

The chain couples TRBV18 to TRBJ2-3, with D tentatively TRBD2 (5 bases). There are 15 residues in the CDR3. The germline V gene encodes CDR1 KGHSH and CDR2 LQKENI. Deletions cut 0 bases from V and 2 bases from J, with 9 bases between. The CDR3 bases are TGTGCCAGCTCACCACCATCAGGACTCACAGATACGCAGTATTTT. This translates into CASSPPSGLTDTQYF.

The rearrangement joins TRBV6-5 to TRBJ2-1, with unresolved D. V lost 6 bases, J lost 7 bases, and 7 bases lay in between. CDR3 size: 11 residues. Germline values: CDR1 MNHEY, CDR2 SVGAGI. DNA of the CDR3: TGTGCCAGCAGCCGAGCGAATGAGCAGTTCTTC. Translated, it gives CASSRANEQFF.

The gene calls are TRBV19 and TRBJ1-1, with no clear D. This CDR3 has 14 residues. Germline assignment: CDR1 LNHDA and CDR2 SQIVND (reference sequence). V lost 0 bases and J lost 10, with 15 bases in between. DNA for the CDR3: TGTGCCAGTAGTATAGAACCTCCCGAGTACGGAGCTTTCTTT. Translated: CASSIEPPEYGAFF. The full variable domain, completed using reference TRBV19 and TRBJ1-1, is DGGITQSPKYLFRKEGQNVTLSCEQNLNHDAMYWYRQDPGQGLRLIYYSQIVNDFQKGDIAEGYSVSREKKESFPLTVTSAQKNPTAFYLCASSIEPPEYGAFFGQGTRLTVV.

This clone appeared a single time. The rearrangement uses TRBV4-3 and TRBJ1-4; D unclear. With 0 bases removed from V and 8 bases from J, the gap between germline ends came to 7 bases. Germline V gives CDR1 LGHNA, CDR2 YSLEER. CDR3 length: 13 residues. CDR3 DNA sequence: TGCGCCAGCAGCCAAGAAAACATGGAAAAACTGTTTTTT. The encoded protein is CASSQENMEKLFF.

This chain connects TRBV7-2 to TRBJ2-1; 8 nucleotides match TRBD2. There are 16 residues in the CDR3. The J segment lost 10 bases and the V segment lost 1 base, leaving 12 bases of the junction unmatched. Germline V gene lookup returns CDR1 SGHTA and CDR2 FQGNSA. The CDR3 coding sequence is TGTGCCAGCAGCTTAGGGACCGGGAGGGCCGGCGGGGAGCAGTTCTTC. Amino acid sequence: CASSLGTGRAGGEQFF.

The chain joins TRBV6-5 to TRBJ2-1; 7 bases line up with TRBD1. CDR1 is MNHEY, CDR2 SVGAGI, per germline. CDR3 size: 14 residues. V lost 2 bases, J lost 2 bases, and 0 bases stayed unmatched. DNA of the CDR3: TGTGCCAGCAGTTACCAGGGGGCCTACAATGAGCAGTTCTTC. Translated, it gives CASSYQGAYNEQFF.

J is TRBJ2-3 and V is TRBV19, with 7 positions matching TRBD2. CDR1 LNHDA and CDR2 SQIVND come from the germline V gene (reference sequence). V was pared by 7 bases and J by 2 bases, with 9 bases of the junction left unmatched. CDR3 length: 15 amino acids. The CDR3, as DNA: TGTGCCAGTAATAAGCGGGATGTGAACACAGATACGCAGTATTTT. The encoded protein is CASNKRDVNTDTQYF.

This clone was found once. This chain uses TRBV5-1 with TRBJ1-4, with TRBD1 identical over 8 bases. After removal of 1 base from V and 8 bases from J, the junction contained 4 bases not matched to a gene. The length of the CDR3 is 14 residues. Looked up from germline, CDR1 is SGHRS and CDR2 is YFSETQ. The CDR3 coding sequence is TGCGCCAGCAGCTTGAGGACAGGGACCGAAAAACTGTTTTTT. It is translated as CASSLRTGTEKLFF.